The entry below gives a single TCR beta chain sequence along with its context. V lost 2 bases to trimming and J lost 1 base, with 15 bases between them. This CDR3 region has 16 residues. Germline assignment: CDR1 SGHNT and CDR2 YYREEE (reference sequence). This sample was taken from a study of shared clonotypes between healthy human individuals. The protocol was immunoSEQ multiplex PCR, while the TCRdb copy is restricted to in-frame clones and leaves out a portion. Of 330,000 or so clones listed, around two thirds are singletons. Sequenced: memory CD4+ T cells sorted from blood. Subset defined: CD45RA-negative fraction. The receptor's source is a man aged 25-40 years in good health. The rearrangement links TRBV5-4 to TRBJ2-5, with D perhaps TRBD1 (6 bases). The CDR3 spells CASSFGQQLIQETQYF. The CDR3 DNA reads as TGTGCCAGCAGCTTTGGACAGCAGCTAATCCAAGAGACCCAGTACTTC.